Listed below are T cell receptor beta chains from one sample, sequenced in a study of T cell responses to AZD1222 COVID-19 vaccine. TCRdb's copy holds only in-frame clones and misses some; the assay was immunoSEQ multiplex PCR. The table has some 47,000 clones, roughly 86% seen once. The source was peripheral blood, collected 28 days after the second AZD1222 dose. These receptors came from an adult who received the AZD1222 COVID-19 vaccine. Each CDR3 is given with its conserved first and last residue. D genes are given only for firm matches. Clone size is shown for a subset of rows, as once, few, many or a class of expanded clone.

TGTGCCAGCAGCACCCGGACAGCCCTGGGAGATACGCAGTATTTT	CASSTRTALGDTQYF	TRBV14	TRBJ2-3	NA	NA
TGTGCCAGTAGTCCCATAGGGGCAGGCCAGAGGACTGAAGCTTTCTTT	CASSPIGAGQRTEAFF	TRBV19	TRBJ1-1	NA	NA
TGCAGTGCTAGTGCCACTAGCTCGGCCTACAATGAGCAGTTCTTC	CSASATSSAYNEQFF	TRBV20-1	TRBJ2-1	NA	large
TGTGCCAGCTCAGTCCGGGACAGGGAAGCAGATACGCAGTATTTT	CASSVRDREADTQYF	TRBV18	TRBJ2-3	TRBD1	NA
TGTGCCAGCAGCCCCGCGGGAGGCAGGGATACGCAGTATTTT	CASSPAGGRDTQYF	TRBV7-3	TRBJ2-3	TRBD2	NA
TGTGCCAGCAGTGAAGGTGCTAGTCCCGGGCAGTACTTC	CASSEGASPGQYF	TRBV6-1	TRBJ2-7	NA	NA
TGTGCCAGCAGCCAAGATTCGTGGACAAGCACCTACAATGAGCAGTTCTTC	CASSQDSWTSTYNEQFF	TRBV3-1/TRBV3-2	TRBJ2-1	NA	NA
TGTGCCAGCAGCGTAGCGGCAGGGGTTGGTACGCAGTATTTT	CASSVAAGVGTQYF	TRBV9	TRBJ2-3	NA	NA
TGTGCCTGGAGTGTAGGTGGAGGAGGGGGTACGACAGATACGCAGTATTTT	CAWSVGGGGGTTDTQYF	TRBV30	TRBJ2-3	NA	NA
TGTGCCAGTACCCCGAGGGGGGAGGGACGCGCGAGCAATCAGCCCCAGCATTTT	CASTPRGEGRASNQPQHF	TRBV19	TRBJ1-5	NA	NA
TGTGCCAGCAGGAACCCGGGCCGGGCGGGAGTCGCTGAAGCTTTCTTT	CASRNPGRAGVAEAFF	TRBV28	TRBJ1-1	NA	NA
TGTGCCACCAGCCGACAGGGTAGGGCAGATACGCAGTATTTT	CATSRQGRADTQYF	TRBV24-1	TRBJ2-3	TRBD1	few
TGCGCCAGCAGTCACTCATCATTTCGACAGAATCAGCCCCAGCATTTT	CASSHSSFRQNQPQHF	TRBV23-1	TRBJ1-5	NA	NA
TGTGCCAGTAGTGAGGGCGTATCTGGGGCAGATACGCAGTATTTT	CASSEGVSGADTQYF	TRBV19	TRBJ2-3	NA	once
TGTGCCAGCAGCTTAGATGGGACCTGGCGGAATAATCAGCCCCAGCATTTT	CASSLDGTWRNNQPQHF	TRBV11-2	TRBJ1-5	NA	NA
TGTGCCAGCAGGGATAGACGGACAGGGGGCTCCACAGATACGCAGTATTTT	CASRDRRTGGSTDTQYF	TRBV11-2	TRBJ2-3	TRBD1	NA
TGCGCCAGCAGCTTGGGACAGCACACTGAAGCTTTCTTT	CASSLGQHTEAFF	TRBV5-1	TRBJ1-1	NA	NA
TGTGCCATCAGTGAGTCGGACCGCGGGAGGTTCGATGAGCAGTTCTTC	CAISESDRGRFDEQFF	TRBV10-3	TRBJ2-1	TRBD2	NA
TGCGCCAGCAGCCATGATCCGGGACAGACGTCAAGGAACTATGGCTACACCTTC	CASSHDPGQTSRNYGYTF	TRBV5-1	TRBJ1-2	TRBD1	NA
TGTGCCAGCAGTCCCAGGACTAGCGGGAGGGAGTATGCATACGAGCAGTACTTC	CASSPRTSGREYAYEQYF	TRBV6-6	TRBJ2-7	TRBD2	NA
TGTGCCAGCAGCCAAGGGCGGGCGGGCGATAACTATGGCTACACCTTC	CASSQGRAGDNYGYTF	TRBV3-1/TRBV3-2	TRBJ1-2	NA	NA
TGTGCCAGCAGGGGCGGGATAACGCAGTATTTT	CASRGGITQYF	TRBV6-5	TRBJ2-3	NA	NA
TGTGCCAGCAGCCCCGGGACTAGATTTTACAATGAGCAGTTCTTC	CASSPGTRFYNEQFF	TRBV5-4	TRBJ2-1	TRBD2	NA
TGTGCCAGTAGTATTGCCCTAGCGGGAGGAGGGGCCTACGAGCAGTACTTC	CASSIALAGGGAYEQYF	TRBV19	TRBJ2-7	TRBD2	NA
TGTGCCAGCAGTGAAAGGACAGGAGCCTACAATGAGCAGTTCTTC	CASSERTGAYNEQFF	TRBV2	TRBJ2-1	TRBD1	NA
TGTGCCAGCAGCCCCCGGGGACAGGGAAGGGTCCAGCCCCAGCATTTT	CASSPRGQGRVQPQHF	TRBV7-8	TRBJ1-5	TRBD1	NA
TGTGCTAGGGGTAGCCCAGACTACGAGCAGTACTTC	CARGSPDYEQYF	TRBV12-5	TRBJ2-7	NA	NA
TGTGCCATCAGTCCCCCCGGACAAGGGGGCTATGGCTACACCTTC	CAISPPGQGGYGYTF	TRBV10-3	TRBJ1-2	NA	once
TGTGCCAGCAGCTTGTATAGGGTCTTGAAGACTGAAGCTTTCTTT	CASSLYRVLKTEAFF	TRBV5-6	TRBJ1-1	NA	NA
TGTGCCAGTAGTATTAGGACTGATGGATATGAGCAGTTCTTC	CASSIRTDGYEQFF	TRBV19	TRBJ2-1	NA	NA
TGCGCCAGCAGTCCCTCCTTCCGACAGGGGGAAGAAGGCTACACCTTC	CASSPSFRQGEEGYTF	TRBV5-1	TRBJ1-2	TRBD1	NA
TGTGCCAGCAGCGGGGGGGTGCAAGAGACCCAGTACTTC	CASSGGVQETQYF	TRBV14	TRBJ2-5	TRBD2	NA
TGTGCCAGCATCCTAGCGGGAGGAAGCTACGAGCAGTACTTC	CASILAGGSYEQYF	TRBV28	TRBJ2-7	TRBD2	NA